Following are 21 T cell receptor beta chains from one sample sequenced in a study of OX40 agonist ivuxolimab in advanced cancers. Data came from immunoSEQ multiplex PCR; TCRdb stores just in-frame clones and leaves some out. The repertoire consists of 30,000 or so clones, with approximately 80% occurring once and the leading ten covering 8.5% to 14%. The material was CD4+ or CD8+ T cells sorted from blood, obtained in a trial of the OX40 agonist ivuxolimab. The receptors were sampled from an adult with an advanced solid tumor such as melanoma, head and neck, liver or kidney cancer.

The chain joins TRBV29-1 to TRBJ2-6; perhaps TRBD2 as D (6 bases). Germline V gene sequence: CDR1 SQVTM, CDR2 ANQGSEA. This CDR3 region has 14 residues. The V and J ends lost 6 bases and 0 bases respectively, with 9 bases between them. The CDR3 here is CSVLGGSGANVLTF. For the CDR3, the DNA is TGCAGCGTCTTGGGGGGCTCTGGGGCCAACGTCCTGACTTTC.

Here the CDR3 reads CASSPTGDEQYF. In nucleotides, the CDR3 is TGTGCCAGTAGTCCTACAGGGGACGAGCAGTACTTC. The rearrangement uses TRBV19 and TRBJ2-7, with 7 bases matching TRBD1. The CDR3 has 12 residues. CDR1 is LNHDA and CDR2 is SQIVND in the germline V gene (reference sequence). The trim removed 5 bases at V and 5 bases at J, leaving 3 bases unmatched.

The chain joins TRBV5-4 to TRBJ1-2, with 7 bases fitting TRBD1. J was trimmed by 4 bases and V by 0 bases; bases with no gene match: 3. From germline, CDR1 is SGHNT and CDR2 YYREEE (reference sequence). CDR3 length: 14 residues. The CDR3 protein is CASSLGGGSYGYTF. CDR3 in DNA: TGTGCCAGCAGCTTGGGAGGGGGCAGCTATGGCTACACCTTC.

J is TRBJ2-3 and V is TRBV19; 7 bases map to TRBD1. This CDR3 contains 15 residues. The ends lost 1 base at V and 2 bases at J; junction bases unmatched: 3. Germline V lookup: CDR1 LNHDA, CDR2 SQIVND (reference sequence). The CDR3 region is CASSIGGQSTDTQYF. CDR3 DNA sequence: TGTGCCAGTAGTATAGGGGGACAGTCCACAGATACGCAGTATTTT. Full variable domain (rest looked up from reference TRBV19 and TRBJ2-3): DGGITQSPKYLFRKEGQNVTLSCEQNLNHDAMYWYRQDPGQGLRLIYYSQIVNDFQKGDIAEGYSVSREKKESFPLTVTSAQKNPTAFYLCASSIGGQSTDTQYFGPGTRLTVL.

V and J are TRBV7-6 and TRBJ1-3; TRBD1 agrees at 7 bases. V dropped 4 bases and J dropped 0; count of bases not matched to a gene: 6. CDR3 length: 16 amino acids. Germline assignment: CDR1 SGHVS and CDR2 FNYEAQ. CDR3 bases: TGTGCCAGCAGCTCGGGACAGCTAACCTCTGGAAACACCATATATTTT. It yields the protein CASSSGQLTSGNTIYF.

The chain combines TRBV5-8 with TRBJ1-5; D is undetermined. This CDR3 has 13 amino acids. Trimming removed 6 bases at V and 6 bases at J, with 13 bases between. Per germline, CDR1 SGHTS and CDR2 YDEGEE. CDR3 region: CASTLGSVQPQHF. In nucleotides, the CDR3 is TGTGCCAGCACCCTAGGATCGGTTCAGCCCCAGCATTTT.

As DNA, the CDR3 is TGTGCCAGCAGTTACTCGGGACAGGGGGCCTACGAGCAGTACTTC. This translates into CASSYSGQGAYEQYF. The rearrangement uses TRBV6-6 and TRBJ2-7; 11 positions match TRBD1. Trimming cost V 0 bases and J 2 bases; bases outside gene matches: 0. The CDR3 has 15 amino acids. Per the germline V gene, CDR1 is MNHNY and CDR2 is SVGAGI (reference sequence).

About this clone: Germline and junction disagree at one end, which may indicate a read error. The chain joins TRBV7-7 to TRBJ2-4; D is undetermined. The germline gives CDR1 SSHAT, CDR2 FNYEAQ (reference sequence). The CDR3 totals 15 residues. The CDR3 spells CASRSVALAKNIQYF. CDR3 DNA sequence: TGTGCTAGCAGGTCTGTGGCGTTAGCCAAAAACATTCAGTACTTC. Combining the CDR3 with reference TRBV7-7 and TRBJ2-4 gives the whole variable domain GAGVSQSPRYKVTKRGQDVTLRCDPISSHATLYWYQQALGQGPEFLTYFNYEAQPDKSGLPSDRFSAERPEGSISTLTIQRTEQRDSAMYRCASRSVALAKNIQYFGAGTRLSVL.

The V call is TRBV9, the J call TRBJ1-1, with no clear D. This CDR3 region has 13 residues. The germline V and J ends were trimmed by 4 bases and 1 base, with 8 bases remaining between them. Germline CDR1 is SGDLS and CDR2 is YYNGEE. Here the CDR3 reads CASSSSGNTEAFF. In nucleotides, the CDR3 is TGTGCCAGCAGCTCTTCAGGGAACACTGAAGCTTTCTTT.

This clone has a handful of counts. The genes are TRBV6-5 and TRBJ1-2; D unclear. V lost 6 bases and J lost 8, with 19 bases in between. The germline gives CDR1 MNHEY, CDR2 SVGAGI. The CDR3 extends over 14 amino acids. CDR3 DNA sequence: TGTGCCAGCAGCGTTCACACCGGCCTAGGCGGCTACACCTTC. Protein product: CASSVHTGLGGYTF.

V is TRBV11-1 and J is TRBJ2-2, with D possibly being TRBD2 (5 bases). Trimming pared 6 bases from V and 3 bases from J, leaving 11 bases between. CDR1 is SGHAT, CDR2 FQDESV, per germline (reference sequence). CDR3 length equals 14 residues. The CDR3 DNA sequence: TGTGCCAGCAGTAGAGCGGTCCACACCGGGGAGCTGTTTTTT. Translation gives CASSRAVHTGELFF.

The chain uses TRBV5-4 and TRBJ2-2; 8 bases agree with TRBD2. The CDR3 has 17 amino acids. Germline CDR1 and CDR2: SGHNT and YYREEE (reference sequence). J was trimmed by 4 bases and V by 2 bases; bases with no gene match: 10. CDR3 sequence: CASSLPYSGVGTGELFF. The CDR3 DNA sequence: TGTGCCAGCAGCTTACCTTATAGCGGGGTAGGCACCGGGGAGCTGTTTTTT.

The V and J genes are TRBV19 and TRBJ1-1, with D unresolved. CDR3 length equals 13 residues. With 5 bases removed from V and 1 base from J, the gap between germline ends came to 8 bases. Germline assignment: CDR1 LNHDA and CDR2 SQIVND (reference sequence). CDR3 DNA: TGTGCCAGTAGTTACCGGGGGAACACTGAAGCTTTCTTT. Translated: CASSYRGNTEAFF.

The rearrangement links TRBV6-5 to TRBJ2-2; the D is unclear. CDR3 length: 14 amino acids. V shed 6 bases and J shed 3 bases, with 11 bases lying between them. CDR1 and CDR2 from the germline V gene are MNHEY and SVGAGI. The CDR3 sequence: CASRDAVDTGELFF. CDR3 nucleotides: TGTGCCAGCAGGGACGCAGTTGACACCGGGGAGCTGTTTTTT.

The chain couples TRBV11-2 to TRBJ1-2; 8 positions agree with TRBD1. The V segment lost 1 base and the J segment 8 bases; nucleotides outside the gene matches: 12. CDR1 and CDR2 from the germline V gene are SGHAT and FQNNGV. The CDR3 is made up of 16 amino acids. CDR3 amino acids: CASSLVTGVVARGYTF. The CDR3 region has the DNA TGTGCCAGCAGCTTAGTGACAGGGGTTGTAGCGCGCGGCTACACCTTC.

This clone is medium-sized. CDR3 bases: TGTGCCAGCAGCTTACATGAGGGGGGCCGCGATACGCAGTATTTT. This encodes CASSLHEGGRDTQYF. This rearrangement joins TRBV11-3 to TRBJ2-3; the D gene could be TRBD1 or TRBD2 (6 bases each). V was trimmed by 2 bases and J by 6 bases, leaving 15 bases between them. CDR3 length: 15 residues. Germline CDR1 reads SGHNT; CDR2 reads YENEEA.

The rearrangement links TRBV7-6 to TRBJ1-5, with TRBD1 matching 10 bases. CDR3 length: 16 residues. Unmatched junction bases numbered 4, after V lost 1 base and J lost 4 bases. The germline V gene encodes CDR1 SGHVS and CDR2 FNYEAQ. The CDR3 DNA sequence: TGTGCCAGCAGCTTAGGGGGACAGGGGATGAATCAGCCCCAGCATTTT. Its translation: CASSLGGQGMNQPQHF.

The rearrangement links TRBV4-2 to TRBJ2-3; possibly TRBD1 for D (6 bases). CDR1 LGHNA and CDR2 YNFKEQ come from the germline V gene. Trimming took off 1 base at V and 3 bases at J, with 11 bases between the two ends. This CDR3 has 15 amino acids. The CDR3 spells CASSQAGDETDTQYF. Written as DNA, the CDR3 is TGTGCCAGCAGCCAAGCAGGGGATGAGACAGATACGCAGTATTTT.

This clone was counted only a few times. This chain connects TRBV6-5 to TRBJ1-2, with D hard to call. V lost 4 bases, J lost 7 bases, and 10 bases lay in between. CDR3 length: 12 residues. Germline V gene data show CDR1 as MNHEY and CDR2 as SVGAGI. CDR3 nucleotides: TGTGCCAGCAGTTCGTTAACCTCTGGCTACACCTTC. It encodes CASSSLTSGYTF.

This chain uses TRBV10-3 with TRBJ2-5; D unclear. The germline V gene has CDR1 ENHRY and CDR2 SYGVKD. Deletions cut 1 base from V and 5 bases from J, with 11 bases between. The CDR3 sequence is 14 residues long. This CDR3 reads CAISELVTEETQYF. The CDR3 DNA reads as TGTGCCATCAGTGAGTTGGTCACCGAGGAGACCCAGTACTTC.

The J gene is TRBJ1-6, the V gene TRBV27, with D possibly being TRBD1 (6 bases). There are 17 residues in the CDR3. The V gene's germline CDR1 is MNHEY and CDR2 SMNVEV (reference sequence). Trimming took off 7 bases at V and 8 bases at J, with 24 bases between the two ends. CDR3 in DNA: TGTGCCAGCACCGAGGGCAGGGGCGCAAATATTTATTCACCCCTCCACTTT. Its protein is CASTEGRGANIYSPLHF.